Listed here are 26 T cell receptor beta chains from one sample, sequenced in a study of T-cell memory formation after mild COVID-19. Using its own MiXCR run on the 5' RACE reads, TCRdb lists one record per CDR3 protein. The sample includes 340,000 or so distinct CDR3 sequences, 10% to 15% of them seen just once. The sample was PBMCs or a T cell subset sorted from them (not recorded which). The origin of the receptors is a man between 18 and 35 years old who had mild COVID-19 (a few samples of this study predate the infection). Cell type and time point are not known.

The chain joins TRBV20-1 to TRBJ1-1; the D is unclear. The CDR3 has 10 residues. Germline V gives CDR1 DFQATT, CDR2 SNEGSKA (reference sequence). V was shortened by 7 bases and J by 5 bases, with 8 bases between the two germline ends. Written as DNA, the CDR3 is TGCAGTGGGCTGGGAACTGAAGCTTTCTTT. Protein sequence: CSGLGTEAFF.

The chain recombines TRBV7-9 with TRBJ1-5; 10 positions match TRBD1. Germline trimming cut 5 bases from V and 7 bases from J; bases unmatched to any gene: 11. The germline V gene encodes CDR1 SEHNR and CDR2 FQNEAQ (reference sequence). This CDR3 has 16 residues. In DNA form, the CDR3 reads TGTGCCAGCAGCCGATCCGGGACAGGGGTTTACCAGCCCCAGCATTTT. It codes for CASSRSGTGVYQPQHF.

V and J are TRBV7-3 and TRBJ2-5; 7 bases align to TRBD1. Germline V lookup: CDR1 SGHTA, CDR2 FQGTGA. The CDR3 spans 15 residues. V was clipped by 2 bases and J by 4 bases; unmatched bases: 7. The CDR3 sequence is CASSLATGTGETQYF. The DNA for the CDR3 is TGTGCCAGCAGCTTAGCGACAGGGACGGGAGAGACCCAGTACTTC. Together with reference TRBV7-3 and TRBJ2-5, the CDR3 gives the full variable domain: GAGVSQTPSNKVTEKGKYVELRCDPISGHTALYWYRQSLGQGPEFLIYFQGTGAADDSGLPNDRFFAVRPEGSVSTLKIQRTERGDSAVYLCASSLATGTGETQYFGPGTRLLVL.

V is TRBV19 and J is TRBJ1-1; D is ambiguous. This CDR3 contains 13 residues. V was trimmed by 3 bases and J by 7 bases, leaving 12 bases between them. CDR1 is LNHDA, CDR2 SQIVND, per germline (reference sequence). This CDR3 is CASSISGYLEAFF. CDR3 DNA sequence: TGTGCCAGTAGTATTTCCGGGTATCTTGAAGCTTTCTTT.

This clonotype was seen many times. The DNA for the CDR3 is TGTGCCAGCAGCTTAAATCGCGGAGGAGAGACCCAGTACTTC. This sequence encodes CASSLNRGGETQYF. This chain connects TRBV7-3 to TRBJ2-5, with D tentatively TRBD2 (5 bases). This CDR3 comprises 14 residues. From germline, CDR1 is SGHTA and CDR2 FQGTGA. V lost 1 base, J lost 4 bases, and 10 bases lay in between.

V usage is TRBV25-1 and J usage is TRBJ1-1; perhaps TRBD1 as D (5 bases). Germline V gene data show CDR1 as MGHDK and CDR2 as SYGVNS. V shed 6 bases and J shed 4 bases, with 15 bases lying between them. CDR3 length equals 14 residues. This CDR3 reads CASSEGVSVTEAFF. Here the CDR3 DNA reads TGTGCCAGCAGCGAAGGGGTGTCCGTCACTGAAGCTTTCTTT.

This chain joins TRBV10-3 and TRBJ2-5; 9 nucleotides agree with TRBD1. The CDR3 runs to 14 residues. J gave up 4 bases and V 4 bases, and 4 bases lay outside the gene matches. The germline V gene has CDR1 ENHRY and CDR2 SYGVKD. This CDR3 is CAISGTGDGETQYF. In DNA form, the CDR3 reads TGTGCCATCAGTGGGACAGGGGATGGAGAGACCCAGTACTTC.

Only a few counts were recorded for this clonotype. The junction and the germline gene differ at one end; a read error may be behind it. The chain combines TRBV7-7 with TRBJ2-1, with D perhaps TRBD2 (5 bases). The CDR3 sequence is 13 residues long. The germline CDR1 and CDR2 sequences are SSHAT and FNYEAQ (reference sequence). This chain's CDR3 is CASSYRRGNEQFF. In DNA form, the CDR3 reads TGTGCTAGCAGCTACCGACGGGGCAATGAGCAGTTCTTC.

This clonotype was picked up a small number of times. The rearrangement joins TRBV7-6 to TRBJ2-5; D is perhaps TRBD2 (5 bases). The CDR3 is 14 residues long. Germline-derived CDR1 and CDR2 are SGHVS and FNYEAQ. V lost 5 bases, J lost 2 bases, and 12 bases lay in between. The CDR3 DNA reads as TGTGCCAGCAGCACCCGGAGGCCACAAGAGACCCAGTACTTC. Translated, it gives CASSTRRPQETQYF.

The V and J genes are TRBV9 and TRBJ1-3; 7 nucleotides agree with TRBD1. The germline V gene has CDR1 SGDLS and CDR2 YYNGEE. The CDR3 runs to 16 residues. Losses at the gene ends were 3 bases for V and 1 base for J; bases not matched to a gene: 7. The CDR3 is CASSEGAGGSGNTIYF. DNA of the CDR3: TGTGCCAGCAGCGAGGGAGCAGGGGGATCTGGAAACACCATATATTTT.

This clonotype has ten or more counts. This chain uses TRBV12-3 or TRBV12-4 with TRBJ2-4; TRBD2 might be the D (6 bases). The CDR3 totals 14 residues. Trimming pared 5 bases from V and 0 bases from J, leaving 8 bases between. CDR3 coding DNA: TGTGCCAGCAGTGAGGGACTAGCCAAAAACATTCAGTACTTC. Its translation: CASSEGLAKNIQYF.

V is TRBV11-2 and J is TRBJ2-4, with D unresolved. Germline V CDR1 and CDR2: SGHAT, FQNNGV. The CDR3 has 16 residues. The ends were cut back, 4 bases at V and 0 bases at J, with 13 bases in the middle. The CDR3 sequence is CASSSYDLIAKNIQYF. The CDR3 DNA is TGTGCCAGCAGCTCCTACGACCTGATAGCCAAAAACATTCAGTACTTC.

This clonotype appeared many times. The chain employs TRBV24-1 and TRBJ2-2; possibly TRBD1 for D (6 bases). Per the germline V gene, CDR1 is KGHDR and CDR2 is SFDVKD. The CDR3 runs 16 residues. V was clipped by 4 bases and J by 1 base, with 12 bases between them. CDR3 sequence: CATSDARQENTGELFF. The CDR3 DNA reads as TGTGCCACCAGTGACGCACGACAGGAGAACACCGGGGAGCTGTTTTTT.

This clonotype came up a few times. The gene calls are TRBV6-5 and TRBJ2-1; D is unresolved. The V gene lost 4 bases and the J gene lost 4 bases, with 14 bases spanning the gap. Per the germline V gene, CDR1 is MNHEY and CDR2 is SVGAGI. This CDR3 is built from 15 residues. CDR3 DNA sequence: TGTGCCAGCAGTTTCCACCAGGCGGTGTACAATGAGCAGTTCTTC. This translates into CASSFHQAVYNEQFF.

The rearrangement joins TRBV7-2 to TRBJ2-2, with D possibly called TRBD1 or TRBD2 (6 bases each). V dropped 3 bases and J dropped 5 bases, with 10 bases sitting between them. The CDR3 runs to 14 residues. CDR1 and CDR2 from the germline V gene are SGHTA and FQGNSA. CDR3 sequence: CASSFRGLTGELFF. CDR3 nucleotide sequence: TGTGCCAGCAGCTTCCGGGGGCTGACCGGGGAGCTGTTTTTT.

The CDR3 DNA reads TGTGCCAGCAGCCGAATAGCGGGGGGGCCTAATGAGCAGTTCTTC. It codes for CASSRIAGGPNEQFF. This sequence joins TRBV7-8 and TRBJ2-1; 11 bases are shared with TRBD2. The CDR3 totals 15 residues. The germline V gene encodes CDR1 SGHVS and CDR2 FQNEAQ. The J segment lost 7 bases and the V segment lost 5 bases, leaving 7 bases of the junction unmatched. The whole variable domain, filled in from reference TRBV7-8 and TRBJ2-1, reads GAGVSQSPRYKVAKRGQDVALRCDPISGHVSLFWYQQALGQGPEFLTYFQNEAQLDKSGLPSDRFFAERPEGSVSTLKIQRTQQEDSAVYLCASSRIAGGPNEQFFGPGTRLTVL.

In this sample, this clonotype turned up a few times. The CDR3 nucleotides read TGCGCCAGCAGCTTGGGAGGGACAGGGCCAGATACGCAGTATTTT. Protein product: CASSLGGTGPDTQYF. The V gene is TRBV5-1, the J gene TRBJ2-3; 9 bases are a match to TRBD1. The CDR3 is 15 amino acids. Germline values: CDR1 SGHRS, CDR2 YFSETQ. The junction had 3 bases not matched to a gene; V was cut back by 0 bases and J by 4 bases.

The sample holds many counts of this clonotype. The V and J genes are TRBV5-6 and TRBJ1-2, with D tentatively TRBD1 (6 bases). CDR3 length equals 13 residues. Trimming pared 3 bases from V and 3 bases from J, leaving 9 bases between. CDR1 SGHDT and CDR2 YYEEEE come from the germline V gene. CDR3 loop: CASSSGQYYGYTF. For the CDR3, the DNA is TGTGCCAGCAGCTCAGGACAGTACTATGGCTACACCTTC. The full variable domain, rest sourced from reference TRBV5-6 and TRBJ1-2, is DAGVTQSPTHLIKTRGQQVTLRCSPKSGHDTVSWYQQALGQGPQFIFQYYEEEERQRGNFPDRFSGHQFPNYSSELNVNALLLGDSALYLCASSSGQYYGYTFGSGTRLTVV.

The rearrangement uses TRBV5-6 and TRBJ2-2; D may be TRBD2 (5 bases). Per the germline V gene, CDR1 is SGHDT and CDR2 is YYEEEE. The CDR3 runs to 17 residues. Trimming took 2 bases from V and 6 from J, leaving 20 bases between them. This CDR3 reads CASSFAVHAGVAGELFF. In nucleotides, the CDR3 is TGTGCCAGCAGCTTTGCAGTCCACGCGGGTGTAGCCGGGGAGCTGTTTTTT.

V and J are TRBV6-4 and TRBJ2-3; D might be TRBD1 or TRBD2, each matching 6 bases. Trimming shortened V by 3 bases and J by 5 bases, and 12 bases separated the two germline ends. CDR1 and CDR2 (germline): MRHNA, SNTAGT. CDR3 length equals 14 residues. The CDR3 loop is CASSEMGGIDTQYF. The DNA for the CDR3 is TGTGCCAGCAGTGAGATGGGGGGCATAGATACGCAGTATTTT.

J is TRBJ1-5 and V is TRBV12-3 or TRBV12-4, with D possibly being TRBD1 (6 bases). The CDR3 has 14 amino acids. V lost 8 bases, J lost 1 base, and 12 bases lay in between. CDR3 in amino acids: CASVITGSNQPQHF. The CDR3 DNA reads as TGTGCCAGCGTGATAACAGGGAGCAATCAGCCCCAGCATTTT.

Only a few counts were recorded for this clonotype. The chain links TRBV12-3 or TRBV12-4 to TRBJ1-2; TRBD1 matches 8 bases. This CDR3 is built from 15 residues. The trim removed 2 bases at V and 3 bases at J, leaving 5 bases unmatched. CDR3: CASSLTQGAYYGYTF. The CDR3 DNA follows: TGTGCCAGCAGTTTAACGCAGGGGGCCTACTATGGCTACACCTTC.

This clonotype was seen a single time. The chain uses TRBV7-2 and TRBJ1-2; 12 bases are shared with TRBD1. J was trimmed by 9 bases and V by 5 bases; bases with no gene match: 7. Germline lookup yields CDR1 SGHTA and CDR2 FQGNSA. CDR3 length equals 14 residues. CDR3 residues: CASSLPGQGASYTF. The CDR3 DNA is TGTGCCAGCAGCCTACCGGGACAGGGGGCGAGCTACACCTTC.

Worth noting for this clonotype: The germline gene is not matched at one end of the junction; a read error may be the cause. The chain is built from TRBV4-3 and TRBJ2-7, with TRBD1 matching over 8 bases. Germline lookup yields CDR1 LGHNA and CDR2 YSLEER. The CDR3 totals 13 residues. The CDR3 is CASSQATRQGINF. The DNA for the CDR3 is TGCGCCAGCAGCCAAGCCACTCGACAGGGGATTAACTTC.

This clonotype came up a few times. This rearrangement joins TRBV29-1 to TRBJ2-3; 10 bases agree with TRBD2. Unmatched junction bases numbered 2, after V lost 7 bases and J lost 1 base. The CDR3 loop spans 13 amino acids. CDR1 SQVTM and CDR2 ANQGSEA come from the germline V gene. The DNA for the CDR3 is TGCAGCGGTCTAGCGGGGGGCACAGATACGCAGTATTTT. Protein sequence: CSGLAGGTDTQYF.

This clonotype was seen repeatedly, ten times or more. The rearrangement joins TRBV3-1 to TRBJ1-5; D unresolved. The length of the CDR3 is 13 residues. Germline V lookup: CDR1 LGHDT, CDR2 YNNKEL (reference sequence). V shed 2 bases and J shed 4 bases, with 6 bases lying between them. CDR3 amino acids: CASSQRENQPQHF. The DNA of the CDR3 is TGTGCCAGCAGCCAAAGAGAGAATCAGCCCCAGCATTTT.